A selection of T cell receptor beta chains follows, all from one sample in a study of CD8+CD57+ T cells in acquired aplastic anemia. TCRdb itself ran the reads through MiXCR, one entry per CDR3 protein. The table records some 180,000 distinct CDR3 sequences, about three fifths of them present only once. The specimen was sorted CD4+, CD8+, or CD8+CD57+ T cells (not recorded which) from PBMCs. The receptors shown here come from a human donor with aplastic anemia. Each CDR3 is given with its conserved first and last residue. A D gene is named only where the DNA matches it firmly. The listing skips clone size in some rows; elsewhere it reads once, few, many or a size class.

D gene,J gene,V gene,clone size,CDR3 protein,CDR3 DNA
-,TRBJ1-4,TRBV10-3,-,CASREASSATNEKLFF,TGTGCCAGCAGGGAGGCCAGTTCAGCAACTAATGAAAAACTGTTTTTT
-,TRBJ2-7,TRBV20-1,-,CSAPSKGSYEQYF,TGCAGTGCGCCGTCGAAGGGGAGCTACGAGCAGTACTTC
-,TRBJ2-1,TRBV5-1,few,CASSLGHQYNEQFF,TGCGCCAGCAGCTTAGGACACCAATACAATGAGCAGTTCTTC
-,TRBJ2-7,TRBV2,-,CASRGDHSYEQYF,TGTGCCAGCAGGGGGGACCACTCCTACGAGCAGTACTTC
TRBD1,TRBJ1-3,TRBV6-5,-,CASSYSRGLGNTIYF,TGTGCCAGCAGTTACTCAAGGGGGCTTGGAAACACCATATATTTT
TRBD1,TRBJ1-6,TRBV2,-,CASTSDRRNLHF,TGTGCCAGCACATCGGACAGGCGGAACCTCCACTTT
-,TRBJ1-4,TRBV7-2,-,CASSLGGQGRIEKLFF,TGTGCTAGCAGCTTAGGGGGGCAGGGTAGGATTGAAAAACTGTTTTTT
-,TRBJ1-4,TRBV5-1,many,CASSYTGGEGEKLFF,TGCGCCAGCAGTTACACCGGGGGCGAGGGAGAAAAACTGTTTTTT
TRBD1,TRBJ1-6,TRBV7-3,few,CASSLTGTGGSSPLHF,TGTGCCAGCAGCTTGACTGGGACAGGGGGCAGTTCACCCCTCCACTTT
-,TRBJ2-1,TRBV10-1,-,CASSYNKGTPNEQFF,TGCGCCAGCAGTTACAATAAGGGGACTCCCAATGAGCAGTTCTTC
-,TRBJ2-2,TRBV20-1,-,CSATVRGSGTGELFF,TGCAGTGCTACCGTGCGGGGATCGGGCACCGGGGAGCTGTTTTTT
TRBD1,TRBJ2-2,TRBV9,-,CASSVVTGIAGELFF,TGTGCCAGCAGCGTAGTGACAGGGATTGCCGGGGAGCTGTTTTTT
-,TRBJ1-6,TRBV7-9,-,CASSSWDVGGYSPLHF,TGTGCCAGCAGCTCCTGGGACGTTGGTGGTTATTCACCCCTCCACTTT
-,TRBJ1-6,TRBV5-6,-,CASSPPPGRNSPLHF,TGTGCCAGCAGCCCCCCTCCAGGGCGAAATTCACCCCTCCACTTT
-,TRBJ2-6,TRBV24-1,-,CATRIHSYSGANVLTF,TGTGCCACCCGTATACACAGCTACTCTGGGGCCAACGTCCTGACTTTC
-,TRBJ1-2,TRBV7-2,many,CASSPRTEHYGYTF,TGTGCCAGCAGCCCTCGGACAGAGCACTATGGCTACACCTTC
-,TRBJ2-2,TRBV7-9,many,CASIYNTGELFF,TGTGCCAGCATCTATAACACCGGGGAGCTGTTTTTT
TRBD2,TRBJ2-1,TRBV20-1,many,CSAYSGDYNEQFF,TGCAGTGCATACAGCGGGGACTACAATGAGCAGTTCTTC
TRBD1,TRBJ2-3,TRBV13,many,CASSFFGRDRVRDTQYF,TGTGCCAGCAGCTTTTTTGGTCGCGACAGGGTAAGAGATACGCAGTATTTT
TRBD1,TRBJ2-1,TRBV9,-,CASSVVTGYEQFF,TGTGCCAGCAGCGTAGTGACAGGGTATGAGCAGTTCTTC
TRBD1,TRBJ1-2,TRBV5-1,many,CASSNKGQTDYGYTF,TGCGCCAGCAGCAATAAGGGACAGACGGACTATGGCTACACCTTC
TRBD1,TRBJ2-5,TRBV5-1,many,CASSLEGQGRETQYF,TGCGCCAGCAGCTTGGAGGGACAGGGAAGGGAGACCCAGTACTTC
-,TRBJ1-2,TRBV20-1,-,CSARDQEGQGLCANYGYTF,TGCAGTGCTAGAGATCAGGAGGGGCAGGGGTTATGTGCTAACTATGGCTACACCTTC
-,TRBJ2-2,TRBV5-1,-,CASTLTPPTGELFF,TGCGCCAGCACCCTGACCCCGCCCACCGGGGAGCTGTTTTTT
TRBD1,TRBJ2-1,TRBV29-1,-,CSVTGGALQGVLDEQFF,TGCAGCGTAACTGGGGGAGCGTTACAGGGGGTCCTTGATGAGCAGTTCTTC
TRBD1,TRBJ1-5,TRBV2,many,CASTGGANQPQHF,TGTGCCAGCACAGGGGGCGCGAATCAGCCCCAGCATTTT
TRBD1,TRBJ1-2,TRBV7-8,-,CAITTGGHGYTF,TGTGCCATCACCACAGGGGGCCATGGCTACACCTTC
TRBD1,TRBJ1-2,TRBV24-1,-,CATSDGQGSYGYTF,TGTGCCACCAGTGACGGACAGGGGAGCTATGGCTACACCTTC
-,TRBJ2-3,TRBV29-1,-,CSVKGPTDTQYF,TGCAGCGTTAAAGGGCCAACAGATACGCAGTATTTT
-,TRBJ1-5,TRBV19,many,CASSIRTNSNQPQHF,TGTGCCAGTAGTATTAGGACCAATAGCAATCAGCCCCAGCATTTT
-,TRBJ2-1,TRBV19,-,CASTLSGNYEQFF,TGTGCCAGTACCCTTAGCGGTAACTATGAGCAGTTCTTC
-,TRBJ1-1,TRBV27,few,CASSLGIGTEAFF,TGTGCCAGCAGTTTAGGGATCGGCACTGAAGCTTTCTTT
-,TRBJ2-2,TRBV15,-,CATSTTGTWNTGELFF,TGTGCCACCAGCACTACCGGGACTTGGAACACCGGGGAGCTGTTTTTT
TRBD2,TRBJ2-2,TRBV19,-,CASIPASGDTGELFF,TGTGCCAGTATTCCGGCTAGCGGGGACACCGGGGAGCTGTTTTTT
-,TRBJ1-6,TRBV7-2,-,CASSFDPRLDSPLHF,TGTGCCAGCAGTTTCGACCCGAGACTCGATTCACCCCTCCACTTT
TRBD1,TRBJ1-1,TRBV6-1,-,CASSLAGTASFMNTEAFF,TGTGCCAGCAGTCTAGCCGGGACAGCGAGTTTCATGAACACTGAAGCTTTCTTT
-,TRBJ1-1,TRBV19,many,CASIFYRGMNTEAFF,TGTGCCAGTATCTTCTATAGGGGAATGAACACTGAAGCTTTCTTT
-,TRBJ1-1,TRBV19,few,CASSLPAGNTEAFF,TGTGCCAGTAGTTTACCGGCGGGGAACACTGAAGCTTTCTTT
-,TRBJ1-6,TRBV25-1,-,CASSHQGGNSPLHF,TGTGCCAGCAGCCATCAGGGTGGCAATTCACCCCTCCACTTT
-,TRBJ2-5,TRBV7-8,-,CASSPRTPTRETQYF,TGTGCCAGCAGCCCCCGGACGCCAACGAGAGAGACCCAGTACTTC
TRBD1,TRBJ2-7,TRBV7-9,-,CASSLVGQGTYEQYF,TGTGCCAGCAGCTTAGTTGGACAGGGAACCTACGAGCAGTACTTC
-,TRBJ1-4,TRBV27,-,CASSTSTNEKLFF,TGTGCCAGCAGTACGTCAACTAATGAAAAACTGTTTTTT
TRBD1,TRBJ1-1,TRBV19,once,CASTKDRGNTEAFF,TGTGCCAGTACCAAGGACAGGGGGAACACTGAAGCTTTCTTT
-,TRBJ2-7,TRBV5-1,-,CASSLARRYEQYF,TGCGCCAGCAGCTTGGCCAGGCGATACGAGCAGTACTTC
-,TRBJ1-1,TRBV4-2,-,CASSQDREGPITMNTEAFF,TGTGCCAGCAGCCAAGATCGGGAGGGGCCCATCACAATGAACACTGAAGCTTTCTTT
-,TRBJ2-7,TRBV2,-,CASSVAGWHEQYF,TGTGCCAGCAGTGTTGCAGGGTGGCACGAGCAGTACTTC